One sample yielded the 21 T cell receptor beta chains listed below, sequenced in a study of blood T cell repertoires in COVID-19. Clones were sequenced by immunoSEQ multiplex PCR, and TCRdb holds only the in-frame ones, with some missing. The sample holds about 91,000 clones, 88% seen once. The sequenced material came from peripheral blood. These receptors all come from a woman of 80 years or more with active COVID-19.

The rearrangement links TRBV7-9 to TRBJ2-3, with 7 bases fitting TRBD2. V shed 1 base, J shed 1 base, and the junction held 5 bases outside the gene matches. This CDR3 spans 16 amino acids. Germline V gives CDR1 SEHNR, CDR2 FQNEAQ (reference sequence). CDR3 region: CASSLVLSGRTDTQYF. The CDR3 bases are TGTGCCAGCAGCTTAGTCCTTAGCGGGCGCACAGATACGCAGTATTTT.

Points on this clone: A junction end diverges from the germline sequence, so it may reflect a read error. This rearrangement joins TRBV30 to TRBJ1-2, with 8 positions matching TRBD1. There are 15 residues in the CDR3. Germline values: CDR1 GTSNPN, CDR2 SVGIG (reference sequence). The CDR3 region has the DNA TGTGCCTGGAGTGCCCCTACGGGTGACAGGGGTTTCCCTTTCTTC. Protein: CAWSAPTGDRGFPFF.

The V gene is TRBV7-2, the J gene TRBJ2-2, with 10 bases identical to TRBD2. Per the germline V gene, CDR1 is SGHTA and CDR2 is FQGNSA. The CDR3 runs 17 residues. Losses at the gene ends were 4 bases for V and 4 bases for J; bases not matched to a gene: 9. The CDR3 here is CASSSARTSGLTGELFF. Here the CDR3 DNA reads TGTGCCAGCAGCTCCGCCCGGACTAGCGGTCTCACCGGGGAGCTGTTTTTT.

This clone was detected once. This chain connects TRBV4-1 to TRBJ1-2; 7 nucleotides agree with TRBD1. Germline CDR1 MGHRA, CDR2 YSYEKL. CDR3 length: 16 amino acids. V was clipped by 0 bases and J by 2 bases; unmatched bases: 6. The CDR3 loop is CASSQDLGRGNYGYTF. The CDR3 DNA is TGCGCCAGCAGCCAAGATCTTGGCAGGGGGAACTATGGCTACACCTTC.

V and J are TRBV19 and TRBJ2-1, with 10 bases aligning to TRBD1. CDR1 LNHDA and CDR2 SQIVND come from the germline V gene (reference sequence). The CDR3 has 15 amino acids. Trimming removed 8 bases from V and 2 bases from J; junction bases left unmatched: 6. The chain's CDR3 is CASGLGQGAYNEQFF. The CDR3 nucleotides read TGTGCCAGTGGCCTAGGACAGGGGGCCTACAATGAGCAGTTCTTC.

The CDR3 DNA reads as TGTGCCAGCAGTGATAGAGTGAATAGCAATCAGCCCCAGCATTTT. This gives the protein CASSDRVNSNQPQHF. The chain couples TRBV25-1 to TRBJ1-5; D is uncertain. The length of the CDR3 is 15 residues. Germline loops: CDR1 MGHDK, CDR2 SYGVNS. Trimming cost V 3 bases and J 0 bases, with 9 bases left between them.

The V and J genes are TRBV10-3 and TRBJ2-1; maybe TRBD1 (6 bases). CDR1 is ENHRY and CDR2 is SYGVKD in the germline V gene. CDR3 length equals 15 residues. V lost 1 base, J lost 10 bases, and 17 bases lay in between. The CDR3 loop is CAISEFGTSLGEQFF. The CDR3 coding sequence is TGTGCCATCAGTGAGTTCGGGACAAGCCTCGGGGAGCAGTTCTTC.

CDR3 sequence (DNA): TGTGCCAGCAGCCTAGCTTCCGGGAGGAATTATTCACCCCTCCACTTT. It specifies CASSLASGRNYSPLHF. This chain joins TRBV3-1 (or the pseudogene TRBV3-2) and TRBJ1-6, with D unclear. CDR1 is LGHDT and CDR2 is YNNKEL in the germline V gene (reference sequence). The CDR3 has 16 amino acids. Trimming removed 4 bases from V and 8 bases from J, with 18 bases in between.

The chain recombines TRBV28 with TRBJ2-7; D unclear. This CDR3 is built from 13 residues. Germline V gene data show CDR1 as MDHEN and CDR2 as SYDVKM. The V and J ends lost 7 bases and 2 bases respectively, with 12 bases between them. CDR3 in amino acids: CASNSLGPYEQYF. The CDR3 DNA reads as TGTGCCAGCAACAGCCTTGGGCCCTACGAGCAGTACTTC.

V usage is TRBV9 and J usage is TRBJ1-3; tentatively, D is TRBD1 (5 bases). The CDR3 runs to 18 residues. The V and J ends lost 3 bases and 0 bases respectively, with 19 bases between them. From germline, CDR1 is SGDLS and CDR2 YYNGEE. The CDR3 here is CASSGNFGGSLSGNTIYF. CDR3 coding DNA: TGTGCCAGCAGCGGGAACTTCGGGGGGTCCCTCTCTGGAAACACCATATATTTT.

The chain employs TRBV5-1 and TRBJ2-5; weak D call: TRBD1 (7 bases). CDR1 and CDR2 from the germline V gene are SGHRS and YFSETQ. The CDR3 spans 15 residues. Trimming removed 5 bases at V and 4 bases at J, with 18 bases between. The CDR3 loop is CASRLSAGGGETQYF. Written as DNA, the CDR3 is TGCGCCAGCAGATTGTCGGCAGGGGGAGGAGAGACCCAGTACTTC. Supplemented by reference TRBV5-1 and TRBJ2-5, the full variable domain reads KAGVTQTPRYLIKTRGQQVTLSCSPISGHRSVSWYQQTPGQGLQFLFEYFSETQRNKGNFPGRFSGRQFSNSRSEMNVSTLELGDSALYLCASRLSAGGGETQYFGPGTRLLVL.

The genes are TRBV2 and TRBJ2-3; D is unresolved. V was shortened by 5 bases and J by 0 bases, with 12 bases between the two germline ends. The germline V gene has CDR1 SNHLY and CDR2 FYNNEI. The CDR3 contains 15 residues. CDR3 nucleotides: TGTGCCAGCAGTTCCGGGTCCGCTAGCACAGATACGCAGTATTTT. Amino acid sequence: CASSSGSASTDTQYF.

CDR3: CASSLGQLMNTEAFF. The CDR3 DNA follows: TGCGCCAGCAGCCTGGGACAGCTCATGAACACTGAAGCTTTCTTT. The chain uses TRBV4-1 and TRBJ1-1, with 7 nucleotides matching TRBD1. The germline V gene has CDR1 MGHRA and CDR2 YSYEKL. The CDR3 has 15 residues. V shed 4 bases and J 0 bases; nucleotides not matched to a gene: 5.

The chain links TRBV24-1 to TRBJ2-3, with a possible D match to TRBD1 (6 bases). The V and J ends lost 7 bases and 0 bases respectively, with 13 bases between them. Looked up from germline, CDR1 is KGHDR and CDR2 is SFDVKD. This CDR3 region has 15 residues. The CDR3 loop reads CATRDSASSTDTQYF. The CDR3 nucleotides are TGTGCCACCAGGGACAGTGCTTCTAGCACAGATACGCAGTATTTT.

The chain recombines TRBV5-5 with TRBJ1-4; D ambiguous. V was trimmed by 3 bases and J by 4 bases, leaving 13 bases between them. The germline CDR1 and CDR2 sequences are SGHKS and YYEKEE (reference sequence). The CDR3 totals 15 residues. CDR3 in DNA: TGTGCCAGCAGCTCTCAGGTCCCTCTTAATGAAAAACTGTTTTTT. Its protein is CASSSQVPLNEKLFF. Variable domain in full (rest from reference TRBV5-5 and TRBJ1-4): DAGVTQSPTHLIKTRGQQVTLRCSPISGHKSVSWYQQVLGQGPQFIFQYYEKEERGRGNFPDRFSARQFPNYSSELNVNALLLGDSALYLCASSSQVPLNEKLFFGSGTQLSVL.

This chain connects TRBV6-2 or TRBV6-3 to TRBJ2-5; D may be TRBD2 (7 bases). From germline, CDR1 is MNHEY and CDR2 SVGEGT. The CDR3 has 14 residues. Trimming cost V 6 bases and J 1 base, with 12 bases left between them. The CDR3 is CASSLRGPQETQYF. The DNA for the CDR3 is TGTGCCAGCAGCCTGCGGGGGCCCCAAGAGACCCAGTACTTC.

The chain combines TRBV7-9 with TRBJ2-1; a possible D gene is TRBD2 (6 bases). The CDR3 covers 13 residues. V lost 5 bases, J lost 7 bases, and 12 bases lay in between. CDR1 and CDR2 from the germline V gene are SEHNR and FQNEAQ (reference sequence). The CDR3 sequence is CASSGRLGNEQFF. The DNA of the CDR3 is TGTGCCAGCAGCGGGAGGTTGGGGAATGAGCAGTTCTTC.

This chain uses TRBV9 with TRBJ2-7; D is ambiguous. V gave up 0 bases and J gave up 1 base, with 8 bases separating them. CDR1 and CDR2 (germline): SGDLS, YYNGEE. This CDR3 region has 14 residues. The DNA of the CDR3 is TGTGCCAGCAGCGTAGCATCAGTATCCTACGAGCAGTACTTC. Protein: CASSVASVSYEQYF.

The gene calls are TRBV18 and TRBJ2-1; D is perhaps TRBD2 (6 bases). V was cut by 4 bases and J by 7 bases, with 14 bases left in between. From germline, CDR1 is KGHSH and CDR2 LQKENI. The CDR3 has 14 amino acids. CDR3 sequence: CASSRGTGGNEQFF. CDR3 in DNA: TGTGCCAGCTCACGAGGGACTGGGGGGAATGAGCAGTTCTTC.

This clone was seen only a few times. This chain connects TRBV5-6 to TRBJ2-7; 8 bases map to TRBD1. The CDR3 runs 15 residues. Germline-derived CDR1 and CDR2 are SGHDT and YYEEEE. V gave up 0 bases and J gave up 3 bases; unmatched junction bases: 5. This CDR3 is CASSLARQGNYEQYF. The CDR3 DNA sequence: TGTGCCAGCAGCTTGGCCAGACAGGGGAACTACGAGCAGTACTTC.

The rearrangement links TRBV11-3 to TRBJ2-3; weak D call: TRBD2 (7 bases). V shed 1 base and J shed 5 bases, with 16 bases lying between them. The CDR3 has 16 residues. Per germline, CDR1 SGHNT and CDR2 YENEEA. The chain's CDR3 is CASSLGSGRGGDTQYF. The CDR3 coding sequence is TGTGCCAGCAGCTTAGGTAGCGGGCGAGGGGGAGATACGCAGTATTTT.